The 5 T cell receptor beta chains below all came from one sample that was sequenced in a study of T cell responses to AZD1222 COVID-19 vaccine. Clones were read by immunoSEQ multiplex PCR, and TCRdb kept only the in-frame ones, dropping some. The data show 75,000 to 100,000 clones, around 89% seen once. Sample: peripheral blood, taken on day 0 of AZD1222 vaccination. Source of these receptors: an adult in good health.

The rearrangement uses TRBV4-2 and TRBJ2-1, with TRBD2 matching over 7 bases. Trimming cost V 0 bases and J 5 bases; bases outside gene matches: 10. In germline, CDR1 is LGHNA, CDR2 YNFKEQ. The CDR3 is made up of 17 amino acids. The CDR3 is CASSQDPAGSGHNEQFF. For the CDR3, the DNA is TGTGCCAGCAGCCAAGATCCAGCGGGAAGTGGGCACAATGAGCAGTTCTTC.

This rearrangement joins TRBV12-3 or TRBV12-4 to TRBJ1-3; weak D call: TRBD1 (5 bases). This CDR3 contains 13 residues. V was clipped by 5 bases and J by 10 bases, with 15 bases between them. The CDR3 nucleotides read TGTGCCAGCAGTCCCCGGGACGTCGGTACCATATATTTT. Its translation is CASSPRDVGTIYF.

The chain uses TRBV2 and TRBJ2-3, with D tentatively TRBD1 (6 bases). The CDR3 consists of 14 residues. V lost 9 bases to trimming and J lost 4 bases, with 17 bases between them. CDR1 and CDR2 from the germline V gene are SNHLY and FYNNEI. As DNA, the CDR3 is TGTGCCAGTTTGGGAATCAGGGGCGCAGATACGCAGTATTTT. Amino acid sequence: CASLGIRGADTQYF.

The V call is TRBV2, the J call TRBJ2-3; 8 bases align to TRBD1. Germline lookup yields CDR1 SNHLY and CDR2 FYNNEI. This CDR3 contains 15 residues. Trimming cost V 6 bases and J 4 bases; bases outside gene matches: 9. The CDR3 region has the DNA TGTGCCAGCAGCACAGGGGGTTTCGGAGCAGATACGCAGTATTTT. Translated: CASSTGGFGADTQYF. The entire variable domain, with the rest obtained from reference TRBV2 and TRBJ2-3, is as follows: EPEVTQTPSHQVTQMGQEVILRCVPISNHLYFYWYRQILGQKVEFLVSFYNNEISEKSEIFDDQFSVERPDGSNFTLKIRSTKLEDSAMYFCASSTGGFGADTQYFGPGTRLTVL.

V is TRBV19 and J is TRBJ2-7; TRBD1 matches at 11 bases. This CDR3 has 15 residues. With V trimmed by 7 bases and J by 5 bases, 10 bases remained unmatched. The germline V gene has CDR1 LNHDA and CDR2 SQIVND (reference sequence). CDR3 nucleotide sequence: TGTGCCAGTACTAACACCGGGACAGGGGGTGACGAGCAGTACTTC. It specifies CASTNTGTGGDEQYF.